This entry lists 4 T cell receptor beta chains sequenced from one sample in a study of T cells after somatic rescue of genetic block. Repertoires were generated with immunoSEQ multiplex PCR, while TCRdb's copy carries only in-frame clones and drops some. Among tens of thousands of clones listed, about nine tenths were seen once. Sequencing used peripheral blood mononuclear cells (PBMCs). These receptor sequences come from a man aged 40-49 years.

The chain couples TRBV5-6 to TRBJ1-1, with TRBD1 matching 8 bases. Germline CDR1 and CDR2: SGHDT and YYEEEE. The junction had 4 bases not matched to a gene; V was cut back by 2 bases and J by 1 base. There are 15 residues in the CDR3. The chain's CDR3 is CASSFSGQANTEAFF. The DNA for the CDR3 is TGTGCCAGCAGCTTCTCGGGACAGGCGAACACTGAAGCTTTCTTT.

This clone was observed a handful of times. The V gene is TRBV30, the J gene TRBJ1-5, with a weak D call TRBD1 (6 bases). Germline values: CDR1 GTSNPN, CDR2 SVGIG (reference sequence). V lost 5 bases, J lost 4 bases, and 24 bases lay in between. The CDR3 extends over 17 amino acids. The chain's CDR3 is CAWLPTHRDGGNQPQHF. As DNA, the CDR3 is TGTGCCTGGCTTCCTACTCACAGGGACGGGGGAAATCAGCCCCAGCATTTT.

The chain uses TRBV6-9 and TRBJ2-7; 13 bases are a match to TRBD2. CDR3 length equals 15 residues. Germline trimming cut 3 bases from V and 6 bases from J; bases unmatched to any gene: 5. From germline, CDR1 is MNHGY and CDR2 SVAAGI. In nucleotides, the CDR3 is TGTGCCAGCAGTTACTCCCGACTAGCGGGAGGCGAGCAGTACTTC. Residues: CASSYSRLAGGEQYF.

The rearrangement joins TRBV11-2 to TRBJ1-4; 7 bases line up with TRBD1. Germline assignment: CDR1 SGHAT and CDR2 FQNNGV. The CDR3 sequence is 16 residues long. The trim removed 4 bases at V and 4 bases at J, leaving 9 bases unmatched. CDR3 sequence (DNA): TGTGCCAGCAGCTCGGGACAGATGGGGATTAATGAAAAACTGTTTTTT. This encodes CASSSGQMGINEKLFF.